Listed here are 25 T cell receptor beta chains from one sample, sequenced in a study of T cell changes during pregnancy in multiple sclerosis. TCRdb keeps only in-frame clones here, not all; method: immunoSEQ multiplex PCR. The sample carries approximately 50,000 clones, less than 95% recorded once. Specimen: peripheral blood, collected in the third trimester of pregnancy. Source of these receptors: a female donor in good health, enrolled as a control in a pregnancy study.

The chain joins TRBV19 to TRBJ2-2; D gene unclear. This CDR3 has 11 residues. Trimming shortened V by 2 bases and J by 8 bases, and 3 bases separated the two germline ends. Looked up from germline, CDR1 is LNHDA and CDR2 is SQIVND (reference sequence). Here the CDR3 reads CASSIRGELFF. The CDR3 DNA follows: TGTGCCAGTAGTATACGGGGGGAGCTGTTTTTT.

The CDR3 DNA sequence: TGTGCCACAGGAGCCAAAAACATTCAGTACTTC. Protein sequence: CATGAKNIQYF. The chain uses TRBV27 and TRBJ2-4; D is unclear. V lost 10 bases, J lost 0 bases, and 4 bases lay in between. This CDR3 has 11 amino acids. Germline V CDR1 and CDR2: MNHEY, SMNVEV (reference sequence).

The table lists this clone with a count of one. The J gene is TRBJ2-3, the V gene TRBV7-6, with 10 bases lining up with TRBD2. Trimming removed 1 base from V and 6 bases from J; junction bases left unmatched: 22. This CDR3 is built from 21 residues. The germline V gene encodes CDR1 SGHVS and CDR2 FNYEAQ. DNA for the CDR3: TGTGCCAGCAGCTTAGTTTCCCACCAGCGACTAGCGGGCCCGGGGTGGGATACGCAGTATTTT. Its translation: CASSLVSHQRLAGPGWDTQYF. The variable domain in full, with the rest retrieved from reference TRBV7-6 and TRBJ2-3, is GAGVSQSPRYKVTKRGQDVALRCDPISGHVSLYWYRQALGQGPEFLTYFNYEAQQDKSGLPNDRFSAERPEGSISTLTIQRTEQRDSAMYRCASSLVSHQRLAGPGWDTQYFGPGTRLTVL.

The genes are TRBV4-3 and TRBJ1-2, with a tentative D call TRBD1 (6 bases). In germline, CDR1 is LGHNA, CDR2 YSLEER. The CDR3 totals 16 residues. The ends were cut back, 0 bases at V and 0 bases at J, with 11 bases in the middle. CDR3 amino acids: CASSQDGTIANYGYTF. The CDR3, as DNA: TGCGCCAGCAGCCAAGATGGGACAATCGCTAACTATGGCTACACCTTC.

The count of this clone is one. CDR3 sequence (DNA): TGTGCCAGCTCACCTTCGACGGGGAGGGGGAACACTGAAGCTTTCTTT. Protein product: CASSPSTGRGNTEAFF. This chain uses TRBV18 with TRBJ1-1; possibly TRBD1 for D (5 bases). Germline assignment: CDR1 KGHSH and CDR2 LQKENI. There are 16 residues in the CDR3. Trimming took off 3 bases at V and 1 base at J, with 15 bases between the two ends.

The chain couples TRBV19 to TRBJ1-1, with D possibly TRBD1 on 6 matching bases. CDR3 length: 16 amino acids. Trimming cost V 5 bases and J 2 bases, with 18 bases left between them. CDR1 is LNHDA, CDR2 SQIVND, per germline (reference sequence). CDR3 bases: TGTGCCAGTAGTCCACGCGTGGGGGCTTTAAACACTGAAGCTTTCTTT. It is translated as CASSPRVGALNTEAFF.

About this clone itself: Mismatch with germline at one junction end may stem from a read error. V is TRBV7-7 and J is TRBJ2-5; D perhaps matches TRBD1 (5 bases). The CDR3 has 13 amino acids. Germline-derived CDR1 and CDR2 are SSHAT and FNYEAQ (reference sequence). Here the CDR3 DNA reads TGTGCTAGCAGCCGAAGTAGCCAGGGGACCCAGTACTTC. This sequence encodes CASSRSSQGTQYF.

In this sample, this clone turned up a few times. V usage is TRBV7-9 and J usage is TRBJ2-7; D perhaps matches TRBD1 (6 bases). The germline V gene encodes CDR1 SEHNR and CDR2 FQNEAQ (reference sequence). CDR3 length equals 13 residues. The V and J ends lost 1 base and 7 bases respectively, with 11 bases between them. CDR3 in DNA: TGTGCCAGCAGCTTAGAAGTGGGGACAGAGCAGTACTTC. Translation gives CASSLEVGTEQYF.

CDR3 nucleotides: TGTGCCAGCAGTCTTTCGACTAGCGGGTCCTACAATGAGCAGTTCTTC. Its protein is CASSLSTSGSYNEQFF. The chain employs TRBV28 and TRBJ2-1; 10 bases match TRBD2. This CDR3 has 16 amino acids. Germline CDR1 is MDHEN and CDR2 is SYDVKM. The J segment lost 1 base and the V segment lost 5 bases, leaving 5 bases of the junction unmatched.

This rearrangement joins TRBV11-2 to TRBJ2-7; a possible D gene is TRBD1 (6 bases). V lost 5 bases to trimming and J lost 0 bases, with 8 bases between them. CDR1 is SGHAT and CDR2 is FQNNGV in the germline V gene. The CDR3 is 13 residues long. The DNA of the CDR3 is TGTGCCAGCAGCCGACAGGTCTCCTACGAGCAGTACTTC. Amino acid sequence: CASSRQVSYEQYF.

The chain has TRBV11-3 and TRBJ2-7; D ambiguous. Germline assignment: CDR1 SGHNT and CDR2 YENEEA. This CDR3 contains 18 residues. Between the trimmed V and J ends, which lost 0 bases and 0 bases, there was a span of 18 bases. The CDR3 region has the DNA TGTGCCAGCAGCTTAGAACTCCTGAGGAGCAGCCTCTCCTACGAGCAGTACTTC. Its translation: CASSLELLRSSLSYEQYF.

Details on this clone: The junction differs from germline at one of its ends, possibly a read error. The rearrangement joins TRBV7-7 to TRBJ2-5, with 10 bases lining up with TRBD2. The CDR3 has 13 residues. Germline V gives CDR1 SSHAT, CDR2 FNYEAQ (reference sequence). CDR3 protein: CASSSSGGETQYF. CDR3 nucleotide sequence: TGTGCTAGCAGCTCTAGCGGGGGAGAGACCCAGTACTTC.

This clone was detected once. The chain combines TRBV19 with TRBJ1-1; 8 bases are a match to TRBD1. V trimming: 3 bases; J trimming: 4 bases; junction bases outside the gene matches: 7. The CDR3 extends over 15 amino acids. Germline V gives CDR1 LNHDA, CDR2 SQIVND (reference sequence). CDR3 in amino acids: CASSIIQGASTEAFF. The CDR3 nucleotides are TGTGCCAGTAGTATCATCCAGGGGGCGAGCACTGAAGCTTTCTTT.

The chain carries TRBV20-1 and TRBJ2-3; D unclear. The germline CDR1 and CDR2 sequences are DFQATT and SNEGSKA (reference sequence). This CDR3 is 10 amino acids long. V shed 6 bases and J shed 5 bases, with 6 bases lying between them. The CDR3 sequence is CSARIDTQYF. CDR3 sequence (DNA): TGCAGTGCGAGGATAGATACGCAGTATTTT.

This chain links TRBV5-1 with TRBJ1-2; the D gene is possibly TRBD1 (5 bases). The CDR3 runs 12 residues. The germline V and J ends were trimmed by 4 bases and 5 bases, with 9 bases remaining between them. The germline V gene encodes CDR1 SGHRS and CDR2 YFSETQ. The DNA for the CDR3 is TGCGCCAGCAGCGACAGTGGGTATGGCTACACCTTC. It is translated as CASSDSGYGYTF.

This rearrangement joins TRBV7-2 to TRBJ1-1, with a tentative D call TRBD1 (5 bases). The CDR3 is made up of 15 amino acids. Trimming cost V 3 bases and J 0 bases, with 11 bases left between them. Germline assignment: CDR1 SGHTA and CDR2 FQGNSA. This CDR3 reads CASSFRDLMNTEAFF. CDR3 DNA: TGTGCCAGCAGCTTCCGGGACTTGATGAACACTGAAGCTTTCTTT.

This chain links TRBV5-4 with TRBJ2-7, with 9 nucleotides matching TRBD1. The CDR3 is 14 residues long. The V and J ends lost 4 bases and 4 bases, in that order; junction bases with no gene match: 6. Germline CDR1 SGHNT, CDR2 YYREEE (reference sequence). The CDR3 DNA follows: TGTGCCAGCAGCCACGGACAGGGGACGTACGAGCAGTACTTC. Its translation is CASSHGQGTYEQYF.

The gene calls are TRBV18 and TRBJ1-3; 7 bases fit TRBD1. There are 16 residues in the CDR3. CDR1 is KGHSH and CDR2 is LQKENI in the germline V gene. V trimming: 2 bases; J trimming: 0 bases; junction bases outside the gene matches: 4. In DNA form, the CDR3 reads TGTGCCAGCTCACCAAAGACAGGGAGCTCTGGAAACACCATATATTTT. It translates to CASSPKTGSSGNTIYF.

This clone was observed a few times. The CDR3 loop reads CASSRSPGDFGYTF. The CDR3 DNA reads TGCGCCAGCAGCCGTTCACCGGGGGATTTCGGCTACACCTTC. The chain couples TRBV5-1 to TRBJ1-2, with D maybe TRBD1 (5 bases). Germline loops: CDR1 SGHRS, CDR2 YFSETQ. V dropped 4 bases and J dropped 8 bases, with 18 bases sitting between them. This CDR3 region has 14 residues.

The chain couples TRBV10-2 to TRBJ2-7, with 9 bases that match TRBD2. This CDR3 region has 12 residues. V gave up 7 bases and J gave up 5 bases; unmatched junction bases: 3. The germline gives CDR1 WSHSY, CDR2 SAAADI. The CDR3 DNA reads TGCGCCAGCACGGCTAGCGGGGACGAGCAGTACTTC. It specifies CASTASGDEQYF.

The CDR3 coding sequence is TGTGCCAGCAGCTTGGGGCCGATAGGCTACACCTTC. Its protein is CASSLGPIGYTF. J is TRBJ1-2 and V is TRBV5-6; no reliable D call. CDR3 length equals 12 residues. Trimming removed 0 bases from V and 8 bases from J, with 8 bases in between. Germline V lookup: CDR1 SGHDT, CDR2 YYEEEE.

This clone was seen a single time. V usage is TRBV6-5 and J usage is TRBJ1-1, with 12 bases aligning to TRBD1. The germline V gene has CDR1 MNHEY and CDR2 SVGAGI. After removal of 2 bases from V and 4 bases from J, the junction contained 2 bases not matched to a gene. The CDR3 sequence is 15 residues long. CDR3 sequence (DNA): TGTGCCAGCAGTTACGGGACAGGGGGCTTCACTGAAGCTTTCTTT. Translated: CASSYGTGGFTEAFF.

This chain uses TRBV27 with TRBJ1-2, with a possible D match to TRBD1 (6 bases). Germline values: CDR1 MNHEY, CDR2 SMNVEV (reference sequence). V was shortened by 3 bases and J by 3 bases, with 11 bases between the two germline ends. The CDR3 has 14 residues. CDR3: CASSLGGRDYGYTF. The CDR3 bases are TGTGCCAGCAGTTTGGGGGGGCGCGACTATGGCTACACCTTC.

The chain carries TRBV30 and TRBJ2-1; 8 bases align to TRBD1. Germline V gives CDR1 GTSNPN, CDR2 SVGIG (reference sequence). This CDR3 has 16 residues. The junction had 10 bases not matched to a gene; V was cut back by 3 bases and J by 3 bases. In nucleotides, the CDR3 is TGTGCCTGGAGCGCGCCAGGGACAGGAGGCTACAATGAGCAGTTCTTC. This sequence encodes CAWSAPGTGGYNEQFF. Combining the CDR3 with reference TRBV30 and TRBJ2-1 gives the whole variable domain SQTIHQWPATLVQPVGSPLSLECTVEGTSNPNLYWYRQAAGRGLQLLFYSVGIGQISSEVPQNLSASRPQDRQFILSSKKLLLSDSGFYLCAWSAPGTGGYNEQFFGPGTRLTVL.

The genes are TRBV28 and TRBJ1-5; D may be TRBD1 (5 bases). The V end was cut by 1 base, the J end by 11 bases, with 15 bases between. CDR1 and CDR2 from the germline V gene are MDHEN and SYDVKM. This CDR3 comprises 14 residues. The CDR3 protein is CASSLFQSQGAQHF. DNA of the CDR3: TGTGCCAGCAGTTTATTCCAGTCCCAAGGGGCCCAGCATTTT.